Listed below are T cell receptor beta chains from one sample, sequenced in a study of cytomegalovirus exposure and HLA in healthy donors. This table comes from immunoSEQ multiplex PCR, and its TCRdb copy is limited to in-frame clones, with some not included. The sample yields under 200,000 clones, approximately 67% seen once. The sequenced material came from PBMCs. Source of these receptors: a woman between 18 and 29 years old in good health and CMV-seropositive. The CDR3 runs from the conserved cysteine through the conserved F or W. The D gene is left open where the match is weak.

v_call,j_call,d_call,cdr3_aa
TRBV6-1,TRBJ1-2,NA,CASSFEGVWDTF
TRBV15,NA,NA,CATSRIGGTYEQYF
TRBV7-9,TRBJ2-1,TRBD1,CASSFDRGRSNEQFF
TRBV19,TRBJ1-1,NA,CASRHLNTEAFF
TRBV19,TRBJ1-4,NA,CASSMQGLPGEKLFF
TRBV19,TRBJ2-7,NA,CASAPAGGVEQYF
TRBV27,TRBJ1-5,NA,CASSLYRADQPQHF
TRBV9,TRBJ2-1,NA,CASSVDWREVNEQFF
TRBV30,TRBJ2-1,TRBD2,CAWVGIAGSSEQFF
TRBV21-1,TRBJ1-5,NA,CASSVRGQGASQPQHF
TRBV5-1,TRBJ2-1,TRBD1,CASTPRGTGVSYEQFF
TRBV19,TRBJ2-7,TRBD1,CASSATGTGPYEQYF
TRBV27,TRBJ1-6,TRBD1,CASRQGWSPLHF
TRBV9,TRBJ1-2,NA,CASSPLGPSGGYTF
TRBV7-7,TRBJ2-3,TRBD2,CASSLDNRDYQYF
TRBV7-2,TRBJ1-4,NA,CASSSGIVNEKLFF
TRBV7-2,TRBJ2-3,TRBD2,CASSLTSGGQQYF
TRBV27,TRBJ1-2,NA,CASSLGGEHNYGYTF
TRBV6-5,TRBJ1-2,TRBD1,CASSYSGQGARGYTF
TRBV2,TRBJ2-3,NA,CASSSVQSTDTQYF
TRBV27,TRBJ1-3,TRBD1,CASRGTGLQYGTIYF
TRBV27,TRBJ1-5,NA,CASSLLRDQPQHF
TRBV9,TRBJ2-2,TRBD2,CASSETSGVTGELFF
TRBV7-7,TRBJ2-1,TRBD2,CASSAPSGGYNEQFF
TRBV5-8,TRBJ2-1,TRBD2,CASSLDGRLYNEQFF
TRBV30,TRBJ2-3,TRBD1,CAWGAQGASTDTQYF
TRBV5-1,TRBJ1-1,NA,CASSLRDTEAFF
TRBV2,TRBJ1-1,NA,CASRLGQFLPEAFF
TRBV5-6,TRBJ1-6,TRBD1,CASSFGQGGSPLHF
TRBV5-4,TRBJ2-7,TRBD1,CASSLGQGSPYEQYF
TRBV2,TRBJ2-2,NA,CASRPRGRNTGELFF
TRBV2,TRBJ2-2,NA,CASILRDSDSGELFF
TRBV30,TRBJ2-3,TRBD2,CAWSIELAGGTQYF
TRBV5-1,TRBJ1-4,NA,CASRIATNEKLFF
TRBV28,TRBJ2-6,NA,CASSLAGQGPGANVLTF
TRBV10-3,TRBJ2-7,TRBD1,CAISTPRQGTYEQYF
TRBV7-8,TRBJ1-1,NA,CASILRTNRYAPSTEAFF
TRBV27,TRBJ1-2,NA,CASSTINDSPNYGYTF
TRBV18,TRBJ2-1,TRBD1,CASSARGTYNEQFF
TRBV10-3,TRBJ2-6,NA,CAISTIQGGLSGANVLTF
TRBV7-9,TRBJ2-7,TRBD1,CASSSPGTGGHEQYF